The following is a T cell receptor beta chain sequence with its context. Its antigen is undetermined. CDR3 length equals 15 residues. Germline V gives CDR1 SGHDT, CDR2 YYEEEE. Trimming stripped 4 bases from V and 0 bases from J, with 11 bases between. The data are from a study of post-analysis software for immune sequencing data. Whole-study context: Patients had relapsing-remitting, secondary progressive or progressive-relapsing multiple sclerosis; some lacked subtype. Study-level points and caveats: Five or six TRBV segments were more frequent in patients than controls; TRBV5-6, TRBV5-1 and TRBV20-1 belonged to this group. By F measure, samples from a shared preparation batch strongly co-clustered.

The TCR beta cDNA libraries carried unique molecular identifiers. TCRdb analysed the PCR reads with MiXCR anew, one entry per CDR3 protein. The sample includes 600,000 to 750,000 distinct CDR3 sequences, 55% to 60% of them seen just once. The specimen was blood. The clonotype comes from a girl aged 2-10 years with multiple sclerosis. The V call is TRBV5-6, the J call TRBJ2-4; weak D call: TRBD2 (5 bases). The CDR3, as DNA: TGTGCCAGCAGCCACGTCGGGGTAGCCAAAAACATTCAGTACTTC. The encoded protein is CASSHVGVAKNIQYF.